These T cell receptor beta chains were read from a single sample in a study of regulatory T cells in long-lasting Graves disease. TCRdb redid the calling of the multiplex PCR reads with MiXCR, one entry per CDR3 protein. The data contain roughly 400,000 distinct CDR3 sequences, around 17% of them singletons. This sample also belongs to another study, concerning T cells in Graves' hyperthyroidism and ophthalmopathy.

This specimen consisted of peripheral blood mononuclear cells (PBMCs), obtained at new diagnosis, from a patient treated with antithyroid drugs. These receptor sequences come from a woman aged 18-35 years with Graves disease. CDR3s include the opening cysteine and the closing phenylalanine or tryptophan. The D gene is left open where the match is weak. The listing skips clone size in some rows; elsewhere it reads once, few, many or a size class.

>.|TRBJ1-5|TRBV20-1|many
TGCAGTGGCAAGAGCTATTTTGATCAGCCCCAGCATTTT
CSGKSYFDQPQHF
>.|TRBJ2-5|TRBV28|many
TGTGCCAGCAGTTTGAGACAGACCGGTCCCTCGGCTAAAGAGACCCAGTACTTC
CASSLRQTGPSAKETQYF
>TRBD1|TRBJ2-5|TRBV10-3|few
TGTGCCATCAGAGACAGGGAGACGGAGACCCAGTACTTC
CAIRDRETETQYF
>TRBD1|TRBJ1-4|TRBV5-1|many
TGCGCCAGCAGTCCTAGGGGGCCGGATGAAAAACTGTTTTTT
CASSPRGPDEKLFF
>.|TRBJ2-6|TRBV3-1|.
TGTGCCAGCAGCCAAGTGAGCGGTGGGGCCAACGTCCTGACTTTC
CASSQVSGGANVLTF
>TRBD2|TRBJ2-2|TRBV5-1|many
TGCGCCAGCACCCTTATAGCGGGAGGACCCACCGGGGAGCTGTTTTTT
CASTLIAGGPTGELFF
>.|TRBJ2-1|TRBV20-1|many
TGCAGTGCTACATCCCGGAAGTTGGGCAATGAGCAGTTCTTC
CSATSRKLGNEQFF
>.|TRBJ2-1|TRBV7-9|few
TGTGCCAGCAGCCAACGGGTTGAGCAGTTCTTC
CASSQRVEQFF
>.|TRBJ2-1|TRBV7-2|many
TGTGCCAGCAGCTTAGCGTACGGGAACGATGAGCAGTTCTTC
CASSLAYGNDEQFF
>TRBD2|TRBJ2-2|TRBV9|many
TGTGCCAGCAGCCCGTGGGGTAGCGGGGCGAACACCGGGGAGCTGTTTTTT
CASSPWGSGANTGELFF
>.|TRBJ2-3|TRBV7-9|.
TGTGCCAGCAGCTGGGGACTTCTGGGTACGCAGTATTTT
CASSWGLLGTQYF
>.|TRBJ2-3|TRBV20-1|many
TGCAGTGCTAGAGCCCCTACCACAGATACGCAGTATTTT
CSARAPTTDTQYF
>.|TRBJ2-7|TRBV29-1|few
TGCAGCGTACAATGGAGGGGAGCGTCCTACGAGCAGTACTTC
CSVQWRGASYEQYF
>.|TRBJ1-5|TRBV10-3|few
TGTGCCATCAGCAGAGATGGGAAGAGCAATCAGCCCCAGCATTTT
CAISRDGKSNQPQHF
>.|TRBJ2-1|TRBV29-1|many
TGCAGCGTTGGTGACGTCCGGGATTTGTTCAATGAGCAGTTCTTC
CSVGDVRDLFNEQFF
>TRBD2|TRBJ2-7|TRBV28|.
TGTGCCAGCAGTTTATCTGTAGCGGGAGGGACCTACGAGCAGTACTTC
CASSLSVAGGTYEQYF
>TRBD2|TRBJ2-3|TRBV7-8|many
TGTGCCAGCACCACGGGAGGCGCCGGTGGTACGCAGTATTTT
CASTTGGAGGTQYF
>.|TRBJ2-2|TRBV27|.
TGTGCCAGCAGCCCCCTGACGGCCTCGAACACCGGGGAGCTGTTTTTT
CASSPLTASNTGELFF
>TRBD1|TRBJ2-1|TRBV28|few
TGTGCCAGCAGTTTCTACGGACAGGGGCTTTACAATGAGCAGTTCTTC
CASSFYGQGLYNEQFF
>TRBD2|TRBJ2-7|TRBV20-1|.
TGCAGTGCTTCGGGACTAGCGGGAGGGCCCTACGAGCAGTACTTC
CSASGLAGGPYEQYF
>TRBD2|TRBJ2-7|TRBV13|.
TGTGCCAGCAGTTTCCCAGCGGGAGGGTACTACGAGCAGTACTTC
CASSFPAGGYYEQYF
>.|TRBJ2-2|TRBV20-1|.
TGCAGTGCAACCACCGGGAACACCGGGGAGCTGTTTTTT
CSATTGNTGELFF